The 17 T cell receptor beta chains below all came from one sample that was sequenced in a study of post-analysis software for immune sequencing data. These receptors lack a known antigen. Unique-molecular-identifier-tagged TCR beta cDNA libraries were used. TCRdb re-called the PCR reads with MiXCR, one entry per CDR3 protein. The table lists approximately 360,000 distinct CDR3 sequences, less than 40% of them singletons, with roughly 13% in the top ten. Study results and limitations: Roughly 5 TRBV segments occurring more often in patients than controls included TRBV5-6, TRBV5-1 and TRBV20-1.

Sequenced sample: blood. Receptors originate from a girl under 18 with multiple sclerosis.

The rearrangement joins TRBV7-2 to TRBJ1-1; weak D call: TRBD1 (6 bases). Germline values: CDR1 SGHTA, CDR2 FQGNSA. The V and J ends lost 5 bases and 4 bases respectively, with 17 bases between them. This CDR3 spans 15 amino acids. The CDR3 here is CASSLPGGLGTEAFF. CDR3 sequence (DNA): TGTGCCAGCAGCCTACCCGGGGGCCTGGGCACTGAAGCTTTCTTT. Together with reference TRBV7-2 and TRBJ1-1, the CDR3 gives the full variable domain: GAGVSQSPSNKVTEKGKDVELRCDPISGHTALYWYRQSLGQGLEFLIYFQGNSAPDKSGLPSDRFSAERTGGSVSTLTIQRTQQEDSAVYLCASSLPGGLGTEAFFGQGTRLTVV.

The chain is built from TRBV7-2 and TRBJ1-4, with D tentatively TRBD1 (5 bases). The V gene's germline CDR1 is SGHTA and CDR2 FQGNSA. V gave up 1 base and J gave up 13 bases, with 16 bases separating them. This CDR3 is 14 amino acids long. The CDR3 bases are TGTGCCAGCAGCTTAGAACTTATCGGGGACCCACTGTTTTTT. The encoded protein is CASSLELIGDPLFF.

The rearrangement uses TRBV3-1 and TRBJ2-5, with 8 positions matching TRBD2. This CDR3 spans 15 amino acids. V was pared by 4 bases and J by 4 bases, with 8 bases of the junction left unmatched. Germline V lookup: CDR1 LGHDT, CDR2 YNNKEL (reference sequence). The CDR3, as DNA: TGTGCCAGCAGCCTGGGACTAGTGGGGGGAGAGACCCAGTACTTC. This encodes CASSLGLVGGETQYF.

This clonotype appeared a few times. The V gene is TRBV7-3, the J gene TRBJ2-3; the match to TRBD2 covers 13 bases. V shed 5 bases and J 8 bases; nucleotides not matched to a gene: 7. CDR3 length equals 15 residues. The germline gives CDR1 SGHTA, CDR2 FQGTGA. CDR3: CASSPWTSGGSTQYF. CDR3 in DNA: TGTGCCAGCAGCCCCTGGACTAGCGGGGGCAGTACGCAGTATTTT.

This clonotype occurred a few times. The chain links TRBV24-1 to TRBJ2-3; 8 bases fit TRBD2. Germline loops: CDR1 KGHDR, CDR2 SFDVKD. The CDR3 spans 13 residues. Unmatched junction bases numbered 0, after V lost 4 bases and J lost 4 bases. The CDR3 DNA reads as TGTGCCACCAGTGACGGGGGGGCAGATACGCAGTATTTT. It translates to CATSDGGADTQYF.

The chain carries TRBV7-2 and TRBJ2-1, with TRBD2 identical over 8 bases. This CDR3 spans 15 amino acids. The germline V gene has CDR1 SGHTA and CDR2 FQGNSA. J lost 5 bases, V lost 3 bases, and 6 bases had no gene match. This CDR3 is CASSFGGAAHNEQFF. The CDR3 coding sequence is TGTGCCAGCAGCTTCGGGGGGGCAGCCCACAATGAGCAGTTCTTC.

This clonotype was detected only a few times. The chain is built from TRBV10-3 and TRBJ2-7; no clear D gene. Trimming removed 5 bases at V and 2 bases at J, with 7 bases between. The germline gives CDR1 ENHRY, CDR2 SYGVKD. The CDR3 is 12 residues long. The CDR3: CAISSAAYEQYF. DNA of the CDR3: TGTGCCATCAGTTCCGCTGCCTACGAGCAGTACTTC.

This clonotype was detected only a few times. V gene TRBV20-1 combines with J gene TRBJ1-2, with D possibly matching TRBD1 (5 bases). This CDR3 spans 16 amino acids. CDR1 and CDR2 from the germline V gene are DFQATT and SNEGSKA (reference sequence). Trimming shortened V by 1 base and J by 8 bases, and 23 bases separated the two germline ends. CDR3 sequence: CSARAARASNRGGYTF. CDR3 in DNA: TGCAGTGCTAGAGCTGCCCGGGCCAGCAATAGGGGCGGCTACACCTTC.

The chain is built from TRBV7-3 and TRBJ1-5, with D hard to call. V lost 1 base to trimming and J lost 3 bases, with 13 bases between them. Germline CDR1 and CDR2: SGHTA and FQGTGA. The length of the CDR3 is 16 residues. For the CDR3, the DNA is TGTGCCAGCAGCTTAAAGCCGGGTGGGATCAATCAGCCCCAGCATTTT. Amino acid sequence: CASSLKPGGINQPQHF.

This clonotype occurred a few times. This CDR3 reads CSARARVKNTEAFF. Written as DNA, the CDR3 is TGCAGTGCTAGAGCAAGGGTTAAGAACACTGAAGCTTTCTTT. The J gene is TRBJ1-1, the V gene TRBV20-1; D is unresolved. Germline loops: CDR1 DFQATT, CDR2 SNEGSKA (reference sequence). The CDR3 has 14 amino acids. The germline V and J ends were trimmed by 1 base and 1 base, with 10 bases remaining between them.

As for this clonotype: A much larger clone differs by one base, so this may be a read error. The CDR3 reads CAGSLQGTDTQYF. The CDR3 DNA reads TGTGCCGGCAGCTTACAGGGCACAGATACGCAGTATTTT. The gene calls are TRBV7-3 and TRBJ2-3; maybe TRBD1 (5 bases). The CDR3 is 13 residues long. The germline CDR1 and CDR2 sequences are SGHTA and FQGTGA.

The CDR3 nucleotides are TGTGCCAGCAGTTACCAAACCTCGACGACTAATGAAAAACTGTTTTTT. Amino acid sequence: CASSYQTSTTNEKLFF. This chain links TRBV28 with TRBJ1-4; D uncertain. Trimming pared 4 bases from V and 2 bases from J, leaving 14 bases between. Germline CDR1 reads MDHEN; CDR2 reads SYDVKM. CDR3 length equals 16 residues.

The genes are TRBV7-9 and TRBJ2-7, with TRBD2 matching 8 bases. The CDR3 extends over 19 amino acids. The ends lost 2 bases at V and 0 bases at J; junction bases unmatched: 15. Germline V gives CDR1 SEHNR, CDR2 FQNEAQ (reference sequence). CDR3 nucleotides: TGTGCCAGCAGCTTATTCGAGTTGCCGGCGGGGGGCAACTCCTACGAGCAGTACTTC. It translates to CASSLFELPAGGNSYEQYF.

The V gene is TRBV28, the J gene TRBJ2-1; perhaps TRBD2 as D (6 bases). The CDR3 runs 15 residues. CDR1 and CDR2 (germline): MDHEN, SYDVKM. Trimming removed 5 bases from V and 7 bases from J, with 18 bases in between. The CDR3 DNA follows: TGTGCCAGCAGTAACCACGGGGGTTGGGGTAATGAGCAGTTCTTC. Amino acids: CASSNHGGWGNEQFF.

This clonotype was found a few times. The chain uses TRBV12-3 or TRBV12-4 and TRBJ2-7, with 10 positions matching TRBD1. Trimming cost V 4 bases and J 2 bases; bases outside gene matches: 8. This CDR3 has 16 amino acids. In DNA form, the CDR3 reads TGTGCCAGCAGTTCCGTTCTGGGGACAGGGGCCTACGAGCAGTACTTC. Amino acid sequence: CASSSVLGTGAYEQYF.

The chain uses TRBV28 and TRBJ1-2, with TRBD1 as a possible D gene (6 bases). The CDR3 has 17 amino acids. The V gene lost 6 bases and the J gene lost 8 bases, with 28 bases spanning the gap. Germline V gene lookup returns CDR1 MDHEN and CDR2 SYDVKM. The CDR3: CASSPREGWGAFQGYTF. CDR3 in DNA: TGTGCCAGCAGCCCCAGGGAGGGATGGGGGGCATTCCAGGGCTACACCTTC.

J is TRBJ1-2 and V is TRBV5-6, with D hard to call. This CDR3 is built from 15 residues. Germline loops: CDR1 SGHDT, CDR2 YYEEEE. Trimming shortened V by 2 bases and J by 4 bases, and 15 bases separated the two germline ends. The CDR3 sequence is CASSFDTFGAYGYTF. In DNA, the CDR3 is TGTGCCAGCAGCTTCGACACCTTCGGAGCCTATGGCTACACCTTC.